The 20 T cell receptor beta chains below all came from one sample that was sequenced in a study of cytomegalovirus exposure and HLA in healthy donors. PCR employed 60 Vbeta and 13 Jbeta primers. Here immunoSEQ multiplex PCR was the method, and the copy in TCRdb shows in-frame clones only, minus some. The table shows roughly 250,000 clones, with 80% to 90% occurring only once. Input material: PBMCs. The receptors here all came from a middle-aged woman in good health and CMV-seropositive.

The V gene is TRBV5-5, the J gene TRBJ2-7; TRBD2 agrees at 10 bases. V lost 5 bases to trimming and J lost 4 bases; unmatched junction nucleotides: 9. Germline V gene lookup returns CDR1 SGHKS and CDR2 YYEKEE (reference sequence). The CDR3 runs to 15 residues. In nucleotides, the CDR3 is TGTGCCAGCAGTCTGGAGGCTAGCGGGAGATACGAGCAGTACTTC. This codes for CASSLEASGRYEQYF.

This clone was picked up a small number of times. The V gene is TRBV4-2, the J gene TRBJ2-2; TRBD2 is a possible D gene (5 bases). Germline values: CDR1 LGHNA, CDR2 YNFKEQ. There are 13 residues in the CDR3. Trimming removed 1 base from V and 7 bases from J, with 7 bases in between. As DNA, the CDR3 is TGTGCCAGCAGCCAAGGGCGGGTCGGGGAGCTGTTTTTT. Its translation is CASSQGRVGELFF.

In this sample, this clone turned up once. This chain joins TRBV27 and TRBJ2-1; 7 nucleotides match TRBD2. V lost 6 bases to trimming and J lost 4 bases; unmatched junction nucleotides: 3. Germline CDR1 and CDR2: MNHEY and SMNVEV (reference sequence). The CDR3 has 13 amino acids. The CDR3 loop reads CASSVREYNEQFF. In DNA, the CDR3 is TGTGCCAGCAGCGTGCGGGAGTACAATGAGCAGTTCTTC.

V usage is TRBV5-1 and J usage is TRBJ2-3, with 10 bases identical to TRBD2. The germline V gene has CDR1 SGHRS and CDR2 YFSETQ. J gave up 0 bases and V 6 bases, and 4 bases lay outside the gene matches. CDR3 length: 15 residues. DNA for the CDR3: TGCGCCAGCATGACTAGCGGGTCTAGCACAGATACGCAGTATTTT. As protein: CASMTSGSSTDTQYF.

This clone was counted only a few times. The chain is built from TRBV19 and TRBJ2-7; 11 nucleotides align to TRBD2. Germline V gives CDR1 LNHDA, CDR2 SQIVND (reference sequence). The V segment lost 5 bases and the J segment 3 bases; nucleotides outside the gene matches: 3. This CDR3 contains 14 residues. The chain's CDR3 is CASSAGTSGYEQYF. CDR3 DNA sequence: TGTGCCAGTAGTGCCGGGACTAGCGGCTACGAGCAGTACTTC.

The rearrangement uses TRBV5-1 and TRBJ1-2; weak D call: TRBD1 (6 bases). There are 13 residues in the CDR3. Looked up from germline, CDR1 is SGHRS and CDR2 is YFSETQ. V lost 0 bases and J 11 bases, leaving 14 bases between the germline ends. DNA for the CDR3: TGCGCCAGCAGCTTGGAACAGGGAGCGGTTTACACCTTC. It encodes CASSLEQGAVYTF.

V and J are TRBV9 and TRBJ1-6, with 7 bases identical to TRBD1. This CDR3 comprises 14 residues. CDR1 is SGDLS and CDR2 is YYNGEE in the germline V gene. V gave up 3 bases and J gave up 6 bases; unmatched junction bases: 3. CDR3 nucleotide sequence: TGTGCCAGCAGCGCCGCAGGGGGTAATTCACCCCTCCACTTT. Translation gives CASSAAGGNSPLHF.

This clone was counted a single time. J is TRBJ2-6 and V is TRBV29-1; tentative D call: TRBD2 (6 bases). Germline loops: CDR1 SQVTM, CDR2 ANQGSEA. The length of the CDR3 is 17 residues. The V end was cut by 0 bases, the J end by 0 bases, with 12 bases between. The CDR3 DNA is TGCAGCGTTGAAGATTGGAGGGCTAGCTCTGGGGCCAACGTCCTGACTTTC. Translating it yields CSVEDWRASSGANVLTF.

On this clone: A read error may account for a junction end that differs from germline. The rearrangement links TRBV5-1 to TRBJ1-4, with D maybe TRBD1 (5 bases). The germline V gene encodes CDR1 SGHRS and CDR2 YFSETQ. The CDR3 is made up of 15 amino acids. The CDR3 DNA is TGCGCCAGCGGCTTAGGGGTTGTGGCTAATGAAAAACTGTTTTTT. Translated: CASGLGVVANEKLFF.

This clone has a single count. This rearrangement joins TRBV19 to TRBJ1-5; no clear D gene. V was pared by 3 bases and J by 6 bases, with 12 bases between. The germline CDR1 and CDR2 sequences are LNHDA and SQIVND (reference sequence). The CDR3 is 14 amino acids. Written as DNA, the CDR3 is TGTGCCAGTAGTATCCAAGGAGAGGTTCAGCCCCAGCATTTT. Its translation is CASSIQGEVQPQHF.

This clone was observed a single time. The chain joins TRBV10-3 to TRBJ2-3, with a tentative D call TRBD1 (5 bases). CDR3 length: 15 amino acids. V was cut by 4 bases and J by 2 bases, with 13 bases left in between. Germline CDR1 reads ENHRY; CDR2 reads SYGVKD. The CDR3 DNA follows: TGTGCCATCAGTGTTCCCCAAGGGGACACAGATACGCAGTATTTT. It encodes CAISVPQGDTDTQYF.

This clone was detected once. The V gene is TRBV10-3, the J gene TRBJ1-3; 8 bases agree with TRBD1. Trimming cost V 5 bases and J 2 bases; bases outside gene matches: 5. This CDR3 comprises 15 residues. Germline CDR1 and CDR2: ENHRY and SYGVKD. The CDR3 DNA reads TGTGCCATCAGTAGACCGACAGGGGCTGGAAACACCATATATTTT. It specifies CAISRPTGAGNTIYF.

The gene calls are TRBV6-6 and TRBJ2-7, with a weak D call TRBD2 (6 bases). The CDR3 has 14 residues. CDR1 and CDR2 from the germline V gene are MNHNY and SVGAGI (reference sequence). V lost 2 bases and J lost 5, with 13 bases in between. CDR3 region: CASSYGLREDEQYF. CDR3 nucleotide sequence: TGTGCCAGCAGTTACGGGCTCAGGGAGGACGAGCAGTACTTC.

Note on this clone: Other DNA sequences within the sample encode an identical CDR3. J is TRBJ2-2 and V is TRBV2, with 14 bases that match TRBD2. V trimming: 5 bases; J trimming: 6 bases; junction bases outside the gene matches: 5. Germline V CDR1 and CDR2: SNHLY, FYNNEI. This CDR3 region has 16 residues. CDR3 sequence reads: CASSLGLAGGAGELFF. Written as DNA, the CDR3 is TGTGCCAGCAGTCTCGGACTAGCGGGAGGAGCCGGGGAGCTGTTTTTT.

This chain joins TRBV4-2 and TRBJ2-7, with 10 bases lining up with TRBD2. CDR1 and CDR2 from the germline V gene are LGHNA and YNFKEQ. V was clipped by 0 bases and J by 5 bases; unmatched bases: 7. CDR3 length equals 16 residues. The DNA for the CDR3 is TGTGCCAGCAGCCAAGATCTAGCGGGAGTCCCCCACGAGCAGTACTTC. It encodes CASSQDLAGVPHEQYF.

V gene TRBV5-1 combines with J gene TRBJ1-2; 10 bases match TRBD1. Germline V gene sequence: CDR1 SGHRS, CDR2 YFSETQ. CDR3 length equals 13 residues. V gave up 4 bases and J gave up 6 bases; unmatched junction bases: 3. CDR3 region: CASSAGQGNGYTF. Here the CDR3 DNA reads TGCGCCAGCAGCGCGGGACAGGGGAATGGCTACACCTTC.

The rearrangement links TRBV18 to TRBJ2-3, with a tentative D call TRBD2 (5 bases). CDR1 is KGHSH, CDR2 LQKENI, per germline. CDR3 length: 16 amino acids. V was shortened by 0 bases and J by 4 bases, with 14 bases between the two germline ends. CDR3 DNA: TGTGCCAGCTCACCACCCAACGGGGAGCCCTCAGATACGCAGTATTTT. Translating it yields CASSPPNGEPSDTQYF.

The V and J genes are TRBV18 and TRBJ2-7; 8 nucleotides agree with TRBD2. V lost 3 bases, J lost 3 bases, and 10 bases stayed unmatched. The germline CDR1 and CDR2 sequences are KGHSH and LQKENI. This CDR3 region has 16 residues. CDR3 protein: CASSPPPSGRIYEQYF. CDR3 DNA sequence: TGTGCCAGCTCACCCCCCCCAAGCGGGAGAATCTACGAGCAGTACTTC.

The chain combines TRBV9 with TRBJ2-1; 12 bases match TRBD2. Germline V lookup: CDR1 SGDLS, CDR2 YYNGEE. This CDR3 is 15 amino acids long. V was clipped by 6 bases and J by 6 bases; unmatched bases: 7. The CDR3 spells CASTLLAGGGNEQFF. CDR3 DNA: TGTGCCAGCACCCTACTAGCGGGAGGAGGCAATGAGCAGTTCTTC.

This clone has just one count. The J gene is TRBJ1-1, the V gene TRBV7-9; D remains ambiguous. V gave up 3 bases and J gave up 1 base, with 24 bases separating them. There are 19 residues in the CDR3. Germline-derived CDR1 and CDR2 are SEHNR and FQNEAQ (reference sequence). The chain's CDR3 is CASSFTPTGLRRENTEAFF. In nucleotides, the CDR3 is TGTGCCAGCAGCTTTACCCCCACTGGTCTGAGAAGAGAGAACACTGAAGCTTTCTTT.